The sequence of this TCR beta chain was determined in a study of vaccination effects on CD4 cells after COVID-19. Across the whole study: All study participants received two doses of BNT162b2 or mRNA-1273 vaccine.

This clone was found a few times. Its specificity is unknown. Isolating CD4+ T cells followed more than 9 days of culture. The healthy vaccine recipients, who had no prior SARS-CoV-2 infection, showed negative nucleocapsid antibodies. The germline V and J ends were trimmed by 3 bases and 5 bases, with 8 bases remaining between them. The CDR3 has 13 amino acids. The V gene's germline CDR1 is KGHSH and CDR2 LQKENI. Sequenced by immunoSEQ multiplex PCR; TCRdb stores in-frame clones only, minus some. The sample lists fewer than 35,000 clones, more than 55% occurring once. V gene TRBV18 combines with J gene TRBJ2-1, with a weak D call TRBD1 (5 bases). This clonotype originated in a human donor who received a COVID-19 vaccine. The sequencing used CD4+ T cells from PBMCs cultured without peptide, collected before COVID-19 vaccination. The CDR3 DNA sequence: TGTGCCAGCTCACCGACAGTAGACAATGAGCAGTTCTTC. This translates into CASSPTVDNEQFF. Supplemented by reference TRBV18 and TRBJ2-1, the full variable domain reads NAGVMQNPRHLVRRRGQEARLRCSPMKGHSHVYWYRQLPEEGLKFMVYLQKENIIDESGMPKERFSAEFPKEGPSILRIQQVVRGDSAAYFCASSPTVDNEQFFGPGTRLTVL.